This TCR beta chain was sequenced for a study of blood T cell repertoires in COVID-19. The trim removed 4 bases at V and 4 bases at J, leaving 6 bases unmatched. Germline-derived CDR1 and CDR2 are SGDLS and YYNGEE. The CDR3 has 16 amino acids. Original methodology: It was from reference gene primer amplification that nucleated cell counts were estimated. TCRdb keeps only in-frame clones here, not all; method: immunoSEQ multiplex PCR. D and trimming were read from the DNA, whereas the V and J calls and clone size are those reported in that table. This sample has 65,000 to 90,000 clones; 80% to 90% occur once, and the top ten carry 7.5% to 9.5%.

The sample comprised peripheral blood. The receptor comes from a man aged 50-60 years with acute or convalescent COVID-19. The rearrangement links TRBV9 to TRBJ2-2; 11 positions agree with TRBD2. The CDR3 DNA reads as TGTGCCAGCAGCTTTGGACTAGCGGGTGGCACCGGGGAGCTGTTTTTT. Its translation: CASSFGLAGGTGELFF.